This section outlines one T cell receptor (beta chain) sequence together with its context. This specimen comes from a study of blood T cell repertoires in COVID-19. Whole-study context: PBMCs, B-cell-depleted T cells, or T cells were the source of the cDNA or gDNA that made up the material.

Per the original methods: The assay estimated nucleated cells by amplifying reference gene primers. Clones were sequenced by immunoSEQ multiplex PCR, and TCRdb holds only the in-frame ones, with some missing. The V and J calls and clone size come from that table; D and trimming were worked out from the DNA. Counted here are around 230,000 clones, approximately 78% occurring once; the ten biggest clones make up 9.5% to 15%. The CDR3 is made up of 18 amino acids. The trim removed 3 bases at V and 5 bases at J, leaving 12 bases unmatched. Per germline, CDR1 SNHLY and CDR2 FYNNEI. This receptor was taken from a woman in her sixties or seventies with active or convalescent COVID-19. Sequencing was done on a sample of peripheral blood. The V call is TRBV2, the J call TRBJ2-3; 12 bases are shared with TRBD2. The chain's CDR3 is CASSEGQPSGGAGDTQYF. The CDR3 bases are TGTGCCAGCAGTGAGGGCCAGCCTAGCGGGGGGGCTGGAGATACGCAGTATTTT.